This T cell receptor beta chain was profiled in a study of sequential checkpoint blockade in melanoma. Background on the study: Patients were randomized 1:1 to nivolumab-then-ipilimumab or ipilimumab-then-nivolumab first-line.

TCRdb's table, derived via immunoSEQ multiplex PCR, lists solely in-frame clones and lacks some. The sample shows approximately 12,000 clones, 82% of them seen only once. This clone was counted a few times. Indicated treatment: randomized to nivolumab then ipilimumab (arm A) or the reverse (arm B). Germline V lookup: CDR1 MDHEN, CDR2 SYDVKM. The CDR3 is made up of 15 amino acids. J lost 1 base, V lost 1 base, and 2 bases had no gene match. This material consisted of CD8+ T cells sorted from blood (inferred from file names), taken from a patient given nivolumab and ipilimumab in sequence. The genes are TRBV28 and TRBJ1-1; 8 bases agree with TRBD1. This receptor was identified in a human donor with melanoma. In DNA, the CDR3 is TGTGCCAGCAGTTTATCCGGGACAGGGAACACTGAAGCTTTCTTT. Protein product: CASSLSGTGNTEAFF.